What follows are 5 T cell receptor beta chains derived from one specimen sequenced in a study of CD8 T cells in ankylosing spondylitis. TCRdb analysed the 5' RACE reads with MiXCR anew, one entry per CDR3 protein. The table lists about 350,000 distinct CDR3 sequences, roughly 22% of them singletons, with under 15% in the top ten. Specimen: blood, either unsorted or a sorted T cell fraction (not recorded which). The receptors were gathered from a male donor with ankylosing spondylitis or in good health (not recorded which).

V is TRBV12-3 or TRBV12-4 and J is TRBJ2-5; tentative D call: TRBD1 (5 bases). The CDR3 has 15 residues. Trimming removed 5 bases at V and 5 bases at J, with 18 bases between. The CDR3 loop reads CASSPRQLSGETQYF. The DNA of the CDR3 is TGTGCCAGCAGTCCTCGACAGTTAAGTGGCGAGACCCAGTACTTC.

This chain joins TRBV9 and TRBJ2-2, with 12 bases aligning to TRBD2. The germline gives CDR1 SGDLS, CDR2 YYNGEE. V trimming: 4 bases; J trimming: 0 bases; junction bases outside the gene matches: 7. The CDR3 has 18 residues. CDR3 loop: CASSLSGTSGPNTGELFF. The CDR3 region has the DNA TGTGCCAGCAGCTTATCCGGGACTAGCGGGCCGAACACCGGGGAGCTGTTTTTT.

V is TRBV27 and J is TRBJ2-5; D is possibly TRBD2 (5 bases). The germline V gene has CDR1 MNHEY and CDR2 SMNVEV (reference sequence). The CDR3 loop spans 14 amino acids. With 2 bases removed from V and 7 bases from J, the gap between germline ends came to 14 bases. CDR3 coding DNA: TGTGCCAGCAGTTTAGGTTCAGAAAGCGGGACCCAGTACTTC. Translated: CASSLGSESGTQYF.

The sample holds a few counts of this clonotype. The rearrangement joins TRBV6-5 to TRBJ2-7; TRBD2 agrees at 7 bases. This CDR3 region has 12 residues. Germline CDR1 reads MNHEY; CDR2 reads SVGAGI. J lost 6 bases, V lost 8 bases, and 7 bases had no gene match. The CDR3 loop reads CASWGGGGEQYF. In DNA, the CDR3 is TGTGCCAGCTGGGGGGGGGGAGGCGAGCAGTACTTC.

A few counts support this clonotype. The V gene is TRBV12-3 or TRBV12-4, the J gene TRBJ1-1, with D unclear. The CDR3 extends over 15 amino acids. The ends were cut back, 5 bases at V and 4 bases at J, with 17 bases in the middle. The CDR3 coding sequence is TGTGCCAGCAGTCCCCCCTGGCGGGTTGGCACTGAAGCTTTCTTT. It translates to CASSPPWRVGTEAFF.